This is a list of T cell receptor beta chains from one sample in a study of blood T cell repertoires in COVID-19. Only in-frame clones appear in the TCRdb table, and some are missing; sequencing was by immunoSEQ multiplex PCR. The sample lists roughly 280,000 clones, around 90% occurring once. Sequencing used PBMCs or T cells enriched from blood (not recorded which). These receptors were collected from a woman between 50 and 59 years old who had recovered from COVID-19. The CDR3 runs from the conserved cysteine through the conserved F or W. A D gene is named only where the DNA matches it firmly. Clone size is shown for a subset of rows, as once, few, many or a class of expanded clone.

J gene	clone size	V gene	D gene	CDR3 protein	CDR3 DNA
TRBJ2-1	.	TRBV3-1/TRBV3-2	TRBD2	CASSQDGASGENEQFF	TGTGCCAGCAGCCAAGATGGAGCTAGCGGGGAAAATGAGCAGTTCTTC
TRBJ2-1	.	TRBV10-1	.	CASSPRDGEQFF	TGCGCCAGCAGTCCCAGGGATGGTGAGCAGTTCTTC
TRBJ1-3	few	TRBV2	.	CASSVLSALSGNTIYF	TGTGCCAGCAGTGTATTATCCGCGCTCTCTGGAAACACCATATATTTT
TRBJ2-5	.	TRBV19	.	CASTQGGGIGETQYF	TGTGCCAGTACCCAGGGGGGTGGAATCGGTGAGACCCAGTACTTC
TRBJ1-4	few	TRBV18	.	CASSATATNEKLFF	TGTGCCAGCTCAGCGACAGCAACTAATGAAAAACTGTTTTTT
TRBJ1-6	.	TRBV28	.	CASSNDSPLHF	TGTGCCAGCAGCAATGATTCACCCCTCCACTTT
TRBJ1-2	.	TRBV28	.	CASSAGKHYGYTF	TGTGCCAGCAGTGCAGGGAAACACTATGGCTACACCTTC
TRBJ2-3	.	TRBV2	.	CASSFSGPDTQYF	TGTGCCAGCAGTTTCTCGGGTCCAGATACGCAGTATTTT
TRBJ2-5	.	TRBV19	TRBD1	CASQKDRGQETQYF	TGTGCCAGCCAAAAGGACAGGGGCCAAGAGACCCAGTACTTC
TRBJ1-2	once	TRBV7-9	.	CASSLATVANYGYTF	TGTGCCAGCAGCTTAGCGACAGTAGCTAACTATGGCTACACCTTC
TRBJ2-7	.	TRBV27	.	CASSLGPGSYEQYF	TGTGCCAGCAGTTTAGGGCCCGGCTCCTACGAGCAGTACTTC
TRBJ1-2	.	TRBV30	.	CAWSPAAGRPDYGYTF	TGTGCCTGGAGCCCCGCCGCAGGCCGCCCGGACTATGGCTACACCTTC
TRBJ2-5	.	TRBV4-3	TRBD2	CASSQDVSGGGETQYF	TGCGCCAGCAGCCAAGATGTATCGGGAGGGGGAGAGACCCAGTACTTC
TRBJ2-5	.	TRBV7-2	.	CASRVAGSGRETQYF	TGTGCCAGCAGAGTCGCGGGTTCGGGGAGGGAGACCCAGTACTTC
TRBJ1-2	.	TRBV5-4	.	CASSLATDGYGYTF	TGTGCCAGCAGCTTAGCGACAGACGGCTATGGCTACACCTTC
TRBJ2-7	.	TRBV12-3/TRBV12-4	.	CASSTRQTYEQYF	TGTGCCAGCAGTACCAGACAGACCTACGAGCAGTACTTC
TRBJ1-2	.	TRBV6-5	.	CASSRGNYGYTF	TGTGCCAGCAGCCGGGGGAACTATGGCTACACCTTC
TRBJ1-5	few	TRBV28	.	CASSLGSAFSIRGSNQPQHF	TGTGCCAGCAGTTTAGGATCGGCTTTCTCTATTCGCGGTAGCAATCAGCCCCAGCATTTT
TRBJ1-3	once	TRBV5-1	.	CASSLTGISGNTIYF	TGCGCCAGCAGCCTGACAGGTATCTCTGGAAACACCATATATTTT
TRBJ2-1	.	TRBV10-3	TRBD2	CAISDPGTSGRKVGPNEQFF	TGTGCCATCAGTGACCCAGGGACTAGCGGGAGAAAGGTGGGACCAAATGAGCAGTTCTTC
TRBJ2-3	.	TRBV28	.	CASLPRTRDTQYF	TGTGCCAGCCTACCACGAACTAGAGATACGCAGTATTTT
TRBJ1-5	.	TRBV21-1	.	CASSKSERGLRSNQPQHF	TGTGCCAGCAGCAAGTCAGAGAGGGGGCTTAGAAGCAATCAGCCCCAGCATTTT
TRBJ1-1	.	TRBV28	.	CASSLLYQAGTEAFF	TGTGCCAGCAGTTTACTCTACCAAGCGGGTACTGAAGCTTTCTTT
TRBJ2-3	.	TRBV9	.	CASSAPRYWRDWSDTQYF	TGTGCCAGCAGCGCCCCGCGCTACTGGCGGGATTGGTCAGATACGCAGTATTTT
TRBJ1-3	.	TRBV11-1	.	CASSNLGNTIYF	TGTGCCAGCAGTAATCTTGGAAACACCATATATTTT
TRBJ2-1	few	TRBV19	TRBD2	CASSTRAGLESHEQFF	TGTGCCAGTAGTACGAGAGCGGGACTAGAGTCCCATGAGCAGTTCTTC
TRBJ2-3	few	TRBV7-2	TRBD2	CASSLAGTSADTQYF	TGTGCCAGCAGCTTAGCCGGGACTAGCGCAGATACGCAGTATTTT
TRBJ2-1	.	TRBV29-1	TRBD2	CSGTSGSPGEQFF	TGCAGCGGGACTAGCGGGAGCCCCGGTGAGCAGTTCTTC
TRBJ1-1	.	TRBV18	TRBD1	CASSPPDRGAYTEAFF	TGTGCCAGCTCACCACCGGACAGGGGTGCTTACACTGAAGCTTTCTTT
TRBJ1-2	.	TRBV30	.	CAWSGQEIYGGYTF	TGTGCCTGGAGTGGACAGGAGATATATGGCGGCTACACCTTC
TRBJ2-2	.	TRBV15	.	CATSRRTGELFF	TGTGCCACCAGCAGGAGAACCGGGGAGCTGTTTTTT
TRBJ2-7	.	TRBV20-1	.	CSASWAKSPYEQYF	TGCAGTGCTAGTTGGGCAAAGAGTCCCTACGAGCAGTACTTC
TRBJ2-2	.	TRBV28	TRBD2	CASRQSGRGAGELFF	TGTGCCAGCAGACAAAGCGGGAGGGGGGCCGGGGAGCTGTTTTTT
TRBJ1-2	.	TRBV19	TRBD1	CASSPRDRVYGYTF	TGTGCCAGTAGCCCCCGGGACAGGGTATATGGCTACACCTTC
TRBJ1-2	.	TRBV28	TRBD1	CASRSQTGGAWGYTF	TGTGCCAGCAGATCCCAGACAGGGGGCGCTTGGGGCTACACCTTC
TRBJ2-3	.	TRBV19	TRBD2	CASSIGTSGRAVKDTQYF	TGTGCCAGTAGTATAGGAACTAGCGGGAGGGCCGTAAAAGATACGCAGTATTTT
TRBJ1-1	few	TRBV5-1	TRBD1	CASSLTPGTGGTEAFF	TGCGCCAGCAGCTTGACCCCCGGGACAGGGGGCACTGAAGCTTTCTTT
TRBJ2-7	.	TRBV11-2	.	CASSSYYEQYF	TGTGCCAGCAGCTCGTACTACGAGCAGTACTTC
TRBJ1-1	.	TRBV7-3	.	CASSPSRQAEAFF	TGTGCCAGCAGCCCTAGTCGACAGGCTGAAGCTTTCTTT
TRBJ1-1	few	TRBV3-1/TRBV3-2	.	CASSQESRVDTEAFF	TGTGCCAGCAGCCAAGAATCCAGGGTCGACACTGAAGCTTTCTTT
TRBJ2-1	.	TRBV11-3	.	CASSLEGTRGNEQFF	TGTGCCAGCAGCTTAGAGGGAACTCGGGGCAATGAGCAGTTCTTC
TRBJ1-2	.	TRBV7-2	TRBD1	CASSLVFGTASYGYTF	TGTGCCAGCAGCTTAGTGTTTGGGACAGCTTCTTATGGCTACACCTTC
TRBJ1-3	few	TRBV30	.	CAWSVHSGNTIYF	TGTGCCTGGAGTGTACACTCTGGAAACACCATATATTTT